This T cell receptor (beta chain) was sequenced in a study of blood T cell repertoires in COVID-19 (dated by TCRdb to 2018 to 2020). Background for the entire study: Samples from collaborators originated in the United States, Italy and Spain and spanned both the acute and convalescent phases of COVID-19. Where HLA class I and class II types were available, the types were taken from metadata supplied by the sample provider, not from assay-based typing. The prospective study material was composed of cDNA or gDNA derived from T cells, B-cell-depleted T cells, or PBMCs. The sample metadata nearly always contained a de-identified subject ID, COVID-19 status, age in years and sex. The samples were drawn from the first 160 participants of the ongoing ImmuneRACE study and from 1,254 subjects provided by 6 global collaborators. The repertoires were released in a freely available public database meant as a resource for research on the immune response to SARS-CoV-2. Deeply sampled blood TCRbeta repertoires from subjects exposed to, actively infected with, or recovered from COVID-19 were included in the dataset.

The immunoSEQ Assay, a bias-controlled multiplex PCR, was used to amplify TCRbeta CDR3 regions from genomic DNA. As for the original processing: Nucleated cell counts per sample were estimated from amplification of reference gene primers within the assay. To quantify the absolute abundance of each unique TCRbeta CDR3 rearrangement, sequence reads were collapsed and filtered. Productive Simpson clonality was computed per sample as the square root of Simpson's diversity index over productive rearrangements. The table comes from immuneACCESS by way of TCRdb, which keeps in-frame sequences with V and J called. Part of the clones is missing from these tables; in studies checked, under half for an unresolved V gene and the rest for unknown reasons. The V and J calls and clone size are taken from that table; D and trimming were inferred from the DNA. The table for this sample lists around 30,000 clones; more than 80% of them were counted only once. The ten largest clones capture 0.5% to 0.7% of the sample.

Whole blood was collected in K2EDTA tubes by collaborating institutions according to the institutions' own protocols. Collaborator samples were shipped for TCRbeta analysis as frozen whole blood, isolated PBMCs, or DNA extracted from either sample type. V loses 3 bases of germline sequence and J loses 8 bases, and the interval between the two ends is 11 bases. The CDR3 goes from the cysteine to the phenylalanine over 14 residues. Of the read, only the CDR3 DNA is kept; its 42 bases are in frame from base 1. CDR1 is given as MNHEY and CDR2 as SMNVEV, both from the germline V gene (reference sequence). The full study reports these points: Clinical and demographic metadata were provided uncurated, with the amount varying by source and participant.

Of note for this clone: Its recognized antigen is unknown. Within one base of it there is no much larger clone, and no base qualities were kept.

Sample: peripheral blood. The chain is assembled from TRBV27 and TRBJ1-6; D gene: possibly TRBD1, on 5 matching bases. The TCR originated in a middle-aged woman with active or convalescent COVID-19. The DNA sequence reads TGTGCCAGCAGTTTTAGGGGCGGCGATTCACCCCTCCACTTT. This translates into CASSFRGGDSPLHF.